This T cell receptor (beta chain) was sequenced in a study of vaccination and CD4 T cells after COVID-19. Looking at the study overall: Convalescent cases consisted of six males and four females, of whom two were Hispanic. For each participant, vaccination comprised two doses of either the BNT162b2 or the mRNA-1273 vaccine. Cultures acting as controls obtained a CEFX pool, an HIV-1 Nef pool, or no peptide.

An Oncomine TCR Beta short-read assay was used to sequence the DNA from cultured CD4+ T cells. TCRdb processed the PCR reads anew with MiXCR; each CDR3 protein has one entry. The table has 17,000 or so distinct CDR3 sequences, 70% seen once. Treatment here: approximately 10-day PBMC culture with coronavirus spike peptide pools or control peptides (ViraFEST assay). This CDR3 spans 14 amino acids. Germline CDR1 is SGHNT and CDR2 is YENEEA. Trimming took off 0 bases at V and 4 bases at J, with 9 bases between the two ends. Concerning this clonotype itself: Its antigen is undetermined.

This sequence originates from a human donor who had recovered from COVID-19. The chain links TRBV11-3 to TRBJ1-1; D unclear. Sample: CD4+ T cells from blood, cultured in vitro. CDR3 amino acids: CASSLDRKGTEAFF. The CDR3 DNA sequence: TGTGCCAGCAGCTTAGATCGAAAGGGCACTGAAGCTTTCTTT.